The rows below give T cell receptor beta chains drawn from one sample of a study of memory CD4+ T cells and cytomegalovirus serostatus. Data came from immunoSEQ multiplex PCR; TCRdb stores just in-frame clones and leaves some out. The sample yields about 53,000 clones, around 78% seen once. Input material: memory CD4+ T cells from blood. These receptors were taken from an adult in good health and CMV-seronegative. The CDR3 runs from the conserved cysteine through the conserved F or W.

TRBV5-1	TRBJ2-7	CASSPEGYEQYF
TRBV5-6	TRBJ2-3	CASSLGRSTDTQYF
TRBV19	TRBJ1-6	CASSISLEWPSAPLHF
TRBV6-1	TRBJ2-1	CASSVEGGRIYNEQFF
TRBV6-1	TRBJ2-1	CASGRGDEQFF
TRBV2	TRBJ1-5	CASSGGRAQPQHF
TRBV7-2	TRBJ1-5	CASSFSTGGQPQHF
TRBV6-5	TRBJ1-1	CASSRDREAFF
TRBV7-2	TRBJ2-3	CASSLFRDPEYF
TRBV18	TRBJ2-6	CASSPPNPGQGSSGANVLTF
TRBV5-5	TRBJ1-1	CATKGASGAEAFF
TRBV5-1	TRBJ2-7	CASRGQDYEQYF
TRBV19	TRBJ2-2	CASSIIGQGTGELFF
TRBV4-3	TRBJ1-4	CASSQDWAGGEKLFF
TRBV19	TRBJ2-3	CASSRTGTGTVDTQYF
TRBV9	TRBJ1-2	CASSAWDSSDNYGYTF
TRBV6-1	TRBJ1-1	CASSELRANTEAFF
TRBV18	TRBJ1-4	CASSARPGMADEKLFF
TRBV28	TRBJ2-7	CASYSGHTYEQYF
TRBV2	TRBJ2-3	CASSERGKGTDTQYF
TRBV7-8	TRBJ1-3	CASSPDRDTIYF
TRBV14	TRBJ1-4	CASSQRRGEKLFF
TRBV25-1	TRBJ1-4	CASSGTFGDSNEKLFF
TRBV2	TRBJ1-1	CASSEARLGEAFF